Described below is a single TCR beta chain sequence and its context. This CDR3 has 14 residues. The trim removed 7 bases at V and 3 bases at J, leaving 4 bases unmatched. Germline-derived CDR1 and CDR2 are LNHDA and SQIVND (reference sequence). This entry comes from a study of blood T cell repertoires in COVID-19. Libraries were prepared by immunoSEQ multiplex PCR; TCRdb keeps only in-frame clonotypes and omits some of them. The table records some 530,000 clones, about nine tenths of them present only once. What was sequenced was PBMCs or T cells enriched from blood (not recorded which). The sequence was obtained from a woman in her fifties or sixties who had recovered from COVID-19. The chain has TRBV19 and TRBJ1-3; 9 bases line up with TRBD1. CDR3 in amino acids: CASKDRGYGNTIYF. CDR3 sequence (DNA): TGTGCCAGTAAGGACAGGGGCTATGGAAACACCATATATTTT.